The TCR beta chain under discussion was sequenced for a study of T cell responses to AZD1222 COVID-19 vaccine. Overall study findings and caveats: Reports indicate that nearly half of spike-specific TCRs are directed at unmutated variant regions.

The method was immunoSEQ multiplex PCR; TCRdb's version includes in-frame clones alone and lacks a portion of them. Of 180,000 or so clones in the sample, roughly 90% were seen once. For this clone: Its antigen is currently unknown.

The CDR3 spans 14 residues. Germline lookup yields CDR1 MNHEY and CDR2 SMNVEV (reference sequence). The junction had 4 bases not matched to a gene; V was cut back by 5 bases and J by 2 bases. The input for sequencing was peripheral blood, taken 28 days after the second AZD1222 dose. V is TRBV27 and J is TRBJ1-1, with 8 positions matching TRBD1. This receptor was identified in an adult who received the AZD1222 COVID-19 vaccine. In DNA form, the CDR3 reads TGTGCCAGCAGTACGACAGGGGCAAACACTGAAGCTTTCTTT. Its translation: CASSTTGANTEAFF.